The source of this T cell receptor (beta chain) is a study of T-cell memory formation after mild COVID-19. This clonotype turned up a few times. Its specificity is not known. General observations from the study: The study detected some responding clones in pre-infection memory, suggesting cross-reactive memory joined. Among clones contracting day 15 to 85, CD4/CD8 was balanced, whereas later expanders leaned CD4+. For contracting clones, CD4+ ones sat mainly in CM and EM, CD8+ in EMRA.

The V end lost 4 bases, the J end lost 7 bases, and 15 bases lay between the germline ends. The CDR3 is 14 amino acids. Germline-derived CDR1 and CDR2 are SGHRS and YFSETQ. TCRdb recomputed calls from the 5' RACE reads with MiXCR, one row per CDR3 protein. The sample comprises 400,000 to 550,000 distinct CDR3 sequences, approximately 23% of which are singletons, and around an eighth rests with the top ten. Source material: PBMCs or a T cell subset sorted from them (not recorded which). The chain carries TRBV5-1 and TRBJ2-1, with D perhaps TRBD1 (6 bases). The receptor was isolated from an adult woman who had mild COVID-19 (a few samples of this study predate the infection). Cell type and time point are not known. CDR3 in amino acids: CASSTGTPPNEQFF. DNA of the CDR3: TGCGCCAGCAGCACAGGGACGCCCCCTAATGAGCAGTTCTTC.